Listed below are T cell receptor beta chains from one sample, sequenced in a study of blood T cell repertoires in COVID-19. The data were produced by immunoSEQ multiplex PCR, yet TCRdb's version contains in-frame clones alone and is incomplete. Seen here are roughly 70,000 clones, 85% to 90% observed once, and the top ten hold less than 7.5%. Specimen: peripheral blood. These receptor sequences come from an elderly woman with active COVID-19. CDR3s leave out the opening cysteine and the closing phenylalanine or tryptophan. The order of the fields is V gene, CDR3 protein.

>TRBV25-1
ASSEYDRGGETQY
>TRBV24-1
ATSGSGTSVDTQY
>TRBV4-3
ASSQEGGQGAIDHTQY
>TRBV7-9
ASSLIAFGQF
>TRBV7-8
ASSLVRFLSGRSYNEQF
>TRBV7-2
ASSLITQAGGETQY
>TRBV7-6
ASSLKSGANVLT
>TRBV18
ASSPTDRGPNTGELF
>TRBV5-5
ASSWGTSGQETQY
>TRBV19
ASSIGGVSLNYGYT
>TRBV7-3
ASSALAGAGELF
>TRBV27
ASSSSPYTGNNSPLH
>TRBV15
ATSRGHYRGGYGYT
>TRBV6-6
ASSYSLSGVYEQY
>TRBV11-3
ASSLGRQGGHQETQY
>TRBV3-1/TRBV3-2
ASSPTLEVSYGYT
>TRBV9
ASSPRGRGVGSTGELF
>TRBV4-2
ASSQAVTAYNEQF
>TRBV10-3
AISELGETQY
>TRBV6-2/TRBV6-3
ASSGGLAGGFRTDTQY
>TRBV9
ASSVSSRRQETQY
>TRBV19
ASSGESTDTQY
>TRBV29-1
SVIPSGSSYEQY
>TRBV5-1
ASRSGQGDTGELF
>TRBV12-3/TRBV12-4
ASSPTGRETQY
>TRBV19
ASSIPGGMGTQY
>TRBV29-1
SVLARGQALH
>TRBV6-2/TRBV6-3
ASSFSRGEQY
>TRBV14
ASSAWRRERGGRKETQY
>TRBV6-1
ASSEGGTVTYEQY
>TRBV5-1
ASSLEGLAGSEQY
>TRBV6-5
ASRPLAGVTDTQY
>TRBV3-1/TRBV3-2
ASSGLAGGLDEQF
>TRBV18
ASSPNRALGGYT
>TRBV7-8
ASSGSPGGNQPQH
>TRBV7-6
ASSLTGAAKKLF
>TRBV6-4
ASGTGRSDTQY
>TRBV10-2
ASSEGSLAVQETQY
>TRBV28
ASSLGGARTGELF
>TRBV28
ASSPAGSLSYEQY
>TRBV27
ASSSPQRAYNEQF
>TRBV11-1
ASSQQGGETQY
>TRBV28
ATSGKGNEQF
>TRBV25-1
ASSQAGREISTDTQY
>TRBV7-2
ASSLRLAAPEDTQY
>TRBV4-2
ASSPSGQGASYNSPLH
>TRBV6-5
ASTIYRGNEQF
>TRBV28
ASSLSPDRGPLTDTQY
>TRBV28
ASRLLAGGSYEQY
>TRBV7-2
ASSPPLNTGELF